Sequencing of this T cell receptor beta chain was carried out in a study of T cells in Graves' hyperthyroidism and ophthalmopathy. Study-level information: Staff took peripheral blood when the initial diagnosis was made, before any treatment began. Whole-study results and caveats: The blood repertoire included most of the expanded thyroid clonotypes above 0.001.

Looked up from germline, CDR1 is SQVTM and CDR2 is ANQGSEA. This CDR3 is 12 amino acids long. V dropped 6 bases and J dropped 5 bases, with 11 bases sitting between them. This clonotype has ten or more counts. Its antigen is currently unknown. What was amplified from RNA transcripts were TCR beta CDR3 regions. The study used the HTBI primer set for a first-round RT-PCR of the TCR CDR3. TCRdb used MiXCR to reprocess the multiplex PCR reads, holding one entry per CDR3 protein. This table holds hundreds of thousands of distinct CDR3 sequences, about 16% found once. The source material was blood. The chain links TRBV29-1 to TRBJ2-1, with D uncertain. The origin of this receptor is a man aged 35 to 55 with Graves' hyperthyroidism. CDR3 amino acids: CSVPRSDNEQFF. Written as DNA, the CDR3 is TGCAGCGTCCCCCGGTCCGACAATGAGCAGTTCTTC.